The 9 T cell receptor beta chains below all came from one sample that was sequenced in a study of shared clonotypes between healthy human individuals. Sequencing was performed with immunoSEQ multiplex PCR; in TCRdb, only in-frame clones are kept and a portion is missing. Here the sample spans 2 million to 3 million clones, 90% to 95% being singletons. What was sequenced was naive CD4+ T cells from PBMCs. Subset meaning: CD45RA+ positively selected. Source of these receptors: a man aged 18 to 30 in good health. Some clones in this sample may be carry-over from other donors' samples.

The chain uses TRBV9 and TRBJ2-4; 9 bases match TRBD2. The CDR3 has 19 residues. After removal of 0 bases from V and 1 base from J, the junction contained 11 bases not matched to a gene. The germline gives CDR1 SGDLS, CDR2 YYNGEE. The CDR3 protein is CASSVGLAGASAAKNIQYF. In DNA form, the CDR3 reads TGTGCCAGCAGCGTAGGGTTAGCGGGAGCCTCCGCCGCCAAAAACATTCAGTACTTC. Full variable domain (outside the CDR3, taken from reference TRBV9 and TRBJ2-4): DSGVTQTPKHLITATGQRVTLRCSPRSGDLSVYWYQQSLDQGLQFLIQYYNGEERAKGNILERFSAQQFPDLHSELNLSSLELGDSALYFCASSVGLAGASAAKNIQYFGAGTRLSVL.

The chain joins TRBV5-1 to TRBJ2-5; D is perhaps TRBD1 or TRBD2 (5 bases each). The CDR3 consists of 13 residues. The V end lost 5 bases, the J end lost 2 bases, and 10 bases lay between the germline ends. Germline V gene data show CDR1 as SGHRS and CDR2 as YFSETQ. CDR3 nucleotides: TGCGCCAGCAGTCGAGGGGTGCAAGAGACCCAGTACTTC. Protein sequence: CASSRGVQETQYF.

The chain joins TRBV6-5 to TRBJ2-7, with unresolved D. CDR3 length: 13 amino acids. In germline, CDR1 is MNHEY, CDR2 SVGAGI. V was trimmed by 4 bases and J by 2 bases, leaving 9 bases between them. The CDR3 DNA reads as TGTGCCAGCAGTTTCCCAGGAACCTACGAGCAGTACTTC. As protein: CASSFPGTYEQYF.

Turning to this clone: This sample also contains other DNA sequences that code for the same CDR3. The rearrangement joins TRBV5-1 to TRBJ2-3; D gene unclear. This CDR3 region has 13 residues. Looked up from germline, CDR1 is SGHRS and CDR2 is YFSETQ. Trimming removed 2 bases at V and 1 base at J, with 5 bases between. In nucleotides, the CDR3 is TGCGCCAGCAGCTTTCCGGGCACAGATACGCAGTATTTT. This translates into CASSFPGTDTQYF.

The J gene is TRBJ2-5, the V gene TRBV5-4, with a tentative D call TRBD2 (6 bases). V was shortened by 4 bases and J by 3 bases, with 13 bases between the two germline ends. Germline CDR1 is SGHNT and CDR2 is YYREEE (reference sequence). The CDR3 is made up of 14 amino acids. CDR3 loop: CASSTPTSEETQYF. DNA for the CDR3: TGTGCCAGCAGCACCCCGACTAGTGAAGAGACCCAGTACTTC.

This chain uses TRBV4-1 with TRBJ2-5, with TRBD2 identical over 8 bases. V shed 3 bases, J shed 2 bases, and the junction held 5 bases outside the gene matches. The CDR3 loop spans 15 amino acids. The germline gives CDR1 MGHRA, CDR2 YSYEKL. This CDR3 reads CASSHGRGGQETQYF. The CDR3 region has the DNA TGCGCCAGCAGCCACGGACGGGGGGGACAAGAGACCCAGTACTTC.

As for this clone: Other DNA sequences in the same sample also yield this CDR3. This chain joins TRBV5-1 and TRBJ2-5; a possible D gene is TRBD1 (6 bases). The CDR3 has 13 residues. Germline V gene sequence: CDR1 SGHRS, CDR2 YFSETQ. The V gene lost 4 bases and the J gene lost 1 base, with 8 bases spanning the gap. The CDR3 DNA sequence: TGCGCCAGCAGCCGGACAGTCCAAGAGACCCAGTACTTC. Amino acid sequence: CASSRTVQETQYF. The full variable domain, in which reference TRBV5-1 and TRBJ2-5 provide the parts outside the CDR3, is KAGVTQTPRYLIKTRGQQVTLSCSPISGHRSVSWYQQTPGQGLQFLFEYFSETQRNKGNFPGRFSGRQFSNSRSEMNVSTLELGDSALYLCASSRTVQETQYFGPGTRLLVL.

V gene TRBV5-4 combines with J gene TRBJ2-7, with TRBD2 as a possible D gene (6 bases). Trimming stripped 2 bases from V and 6 bases from J, with 18 bases between. Germline V gene data show CDR1 as SGHNT and CDR2 as YYREEE (reference sequence). The CDR3 loop spans 15 amino acids. The CDR3 reads CASSFGRTTATEQYF. The CDR3 nucleotides are TGTGCCAGCAGCTTCGGGAGAACCACGGCGACCGAGCAGTACTTC.

In the case of this clone: One end of the junction fails to match germline, which may point to a read error. V usage is TRBV5-1 and J usage is TRBJ2-7; D possibly corresponds to TRBD1 (6 bases). CDR3 length: 14 amino acids. CDR1 is SGHRS and CDR2 is YFSETQ in the germline V gene. The CDR3 loop reads CASSLSQGSHEQYF. The CDR3 nucleotides are TGCGCCAGCAGCTTATCACAGGGCTCCCACGAGCAGTACTTC.